The rows below give T cell receptor beta chains drawn from one sample of a study of regulatory T cells in long-lasting Graves disease. Using its own MiXCR run on the multiplex PCR reads, TCRdb lists one record per CDR3 protein. The data hold 320,000 or so distinct CDR3 sequences, with 15% to 20% observed a single time. Source: peripheral blood mononuclear cells (PBMCs), taken at new diagnosis, from a patient treated with antithyroid drugs. These receptors all stem from a female donor with Graves disease. CDR3s include the opening cysteine and the closing phenylalanine or tryptophan. The D gene is left open where the match is weak. Clone size is stated in some rows and not others, as once, few, many or a class when expanded.

size	D	length	V	J	CDR3	DNA
many	TRBD1	13	TRBV28	TRBJ2-7	CASADRVRYEQYF	TGTGCCAGCGCCGACAGGGTACGCTACGAGCAGTACTTC
few	.	13	TRBV12-3/TRBV12-4	TRBJ1-1	CASSLGFSSETFF	TGTGCCAGCAGTTTAGGGTTTTCCAGTGAAACTTTCTTT
few	TRBD2	15	TRBV20-1	TRBJ2-1	CSARDGAGAGNEQFF	TGCAGTGCTAGAGATGGAGCGGGAGCTGGGAATGAGCAGTTCTTC
many	.	13	TRBV19	TRBJ2-2	CASSIMGGGELFF	TGTGCCAGTAGTATAATGGGAGGCGGGGAGCTGTTTTTT
many	TRBD2	21	TRBV2	TRBJ2-7	CASSVRSGVREPLRWAYEQYF	TGTGCCAGCAGCGTCCGAAGCGGGGTCAGGGAGCCGCTCCGGTGGGCCTACGAGCAGTACTTC
.	.	15	TRBV19	TRBJ1-2	CAVPTRGAPNYGYTF	TGTGCCGTCCCCACGCGGGGGGCCCCTAACTATGGCTACACCTTC
many	.	14	TRBV12-3/TRBV12-4	TRBJ2-3	CASSLASVTDTQYF	TGTGCCAGCAGTTTAGCGTCTGTCACAGATACGCAGTATTTT
.	TRBD2	14	TRBV30	TRBJ2-4	CAWSVSGLKNIQYF	TGTGCCTGGAGTGTTAGCGGGTTGAAAAACATTCAGTACTTC
.	TRBD1	17	TRBV7-8	TRBJ2-2	CASSLDRGPILAGELFF	TGTGCCAGCAGCTTAGACAGGGGCCCCATCCTGGCCGGGGAGCTGTTTTTT
.	TRBD1	16	TRBV12-3/TRBV12-4	TRBJ1-1	CASNYRDSLPNTEAFF	TGTGCCAGCAACTATAGGGACAGCCTCCCGAACACTGAAGCTTTCTTT
.	.	14	TRBV28	TRBJ1-1	CASSLSPTAPRAFF	TGTGCCAGCAGTTTAAGTCCGACAGCCCCGCGAGCTTTCTTT
many	.	14	TRBV2	TRBJ1-5	CASSERQLNQPQHF	TGTGCCAGCAGTGAAAGACAGCTCAATCAGCCCCAGCATTTT
.	TRBD2	19	TRBV5-4	TRBJ2-7	CASSLGRGARRSPLDEQYF	TGTGCCAGCAGCCTTGGGCGGGGGGCTCGAAGATCGCCGTTAGACGAGCAGTACTTC
.	.	13	TRBV24-1	TRBJ2-7	CATSGPGRYEQYF	TGTGCCACCAGTGGCCCGGGACGCTACGAGCAGTACTTC
many	TRBD1	14	TRBV10-3	TRBJ2-7	CAIRPGTGTYEQYF	TGTGCCATCAGGCCCGGGACAGGGACCTACGAGCAGTACTTC
many	.	12	TRBV12-3/TRBV12-4	TRBJ1-5	CASRRGDQPQHF	TGTGCCAGCAGGCGTGGAGACCAGCCCCAGCATTTT
.	.	14	TRBV9	TRBJ2-1	CASSRSASYNEQFF	TGTGCCAGCAGCCGGAGTGCGTCCTACAATGAGCAGTTCTTC
many	TRBD2	13	TRBV5-5	TRBJ2-1	CASSGHPGLAQFF	TGTGCCAGCAGCGGTCATCCGGGACTAGCGCAGTTCTTC
.	.	17	TRBV3-1	TRBJ2-2	CASSQGAGHPRTGELVF	TGTGCCAGCAGCCAAGGGGCAGGGCACCCGAGAACCGGGGAGCTGGTTTTT
.	.	15	TRBV11-2	TRBJ1-1	CASSPRTLVGPEAFF	TGTGCCAGCAGCCCTAGAACGCTGGTTGGTCCTGAAGCTTTCTTT
many	.	11	TRBV30	TRBJ1-4	CAWSLGEKLFF	TGTGCCTGGAGCCTGGGAGAAAAACTGTTTTTT
many	.	15	TRBV25-1	TRBJ2-7	CASSGAQGLPNEQYF	TGTGCCAGCAGTGGGGCCCAGGGGCTTCCCAACGAGCAGTACTTC
many	TRBD2	17	TRBV6-1	TRBJ2-3	CASSEIRLAGRTDTQYF	TGTGCCAGCAGTGAAATCAGACTAGCGGGACGTACAGATACGCAGTATTTT
.	.	12	TRBV19	TRBJ2-7	CASRSDSREQYF	TGTGCCAGTAGGTCGGACAGTCGGGAGCAGTACTTC
many	.	15	TRBV3-1	TRBJ2-1	CASSQVGGTYNEQFF	TGTGCCAGCAGCCAAGTGGGCGGAACCTACAATGAGCAGTTCTTC
few	TRBD2	17	TRBV6-1	TRBJ2-1	CASSGGGLAGGLTEQFF	TGTGCCAGCAGCGGGGGGGGTCTAGCGGGAGGGCTGACTGAGCAGTTCTTC
many	.	17	TRBV6-2/TRBV6-3	TRBJ1-1	CASSYSTSRLRNTEAFF	TGTGCCAGCAGTTACTCGACCTCCAGGCTACGGAACACTGAAGCTTTCTTT
many	.	14	TRBV12-3/TRBV12-4	TRBJ2-1	CASTPSLAYNEQFF	TGTGCCAGCACCCCATCGCTAGCCTACAATGAGCAGTTCTTC
many	TRBD2	15	TRBV12-3/TRBV12-4	TRBJ2-3	CATGSGSQGTDTQYF	TGTGCCACTGGAAGCGGGAGTCAGGGCACAGATACGCAGTATTTT
once	TRBD2	16	TRBV28	TRBJ2-1	CASSSQTGGSYNEQFF	TGTGCCAGCAGTTCCCAGACGGGAGGGTCCTACAATGAGCAGTTCTTC
many	.	14	TRBV11-3	TRBJ1-1	CASSLHRVNTEAFF	TGTGCCAGCAGCCTACACAGGGTTAACACTGAAGCTTTCTTT
many	TRBD2	15	TRBV27	TRBJ2-3	CASSAPSGSTDTQYF	TGTGCCAGCAGTGCCCCTAGCGGGTCCACAGATACGCAGTATTTT
many	.	13	TRBV6-2/TRBV6-3	TRBJ2-1	CASSYSGRNEQFF	TGTGCCAGCAGTTACTCCGGAAGGAATGAGCAGTTCTTC